This T cell receptor (beta chain) was obtained from a study of T cells of healthy individuals. The germline gives CDR1 MDHEN, CDR2 SYDVKM. This CDR3 contains 11 residues. TCRdb re-derived calls from the 5' RACE reads in MiXCR, one entry per CDR3 protein. Of around 63,000 distinct CDR3 sequences in the sample, 16% were seen once. In this sample, this clonotype turned up a few times. The junction does not match germline at one end; this may be a read error. V and J are TRBV28 and TRBJ1-2; 7 nucleotides match TRBD1. The receptor comes from a human donor in good health. The CDR3 spells CVSQWRGPFTF. The CDR3 DNA sequence: TGTGTCAGCCAATGGAGGGGGCCTTTCACCTTC.